This is a list of T cell receptor beta chains from one sample in a study of blood T cell repertoires in COVID-19. The data were produced by immunoSEQ multiplex PCR, yet TCRdb's version contains in-frame clones alone and is incomplete. The sample has around 99,000 clones, 80% to 85% seen once. Specimen: peripheral blood. The receptors were gathered from a man between 65 and 79 years old with acute or convalescent COVID-19. CDR3s include the opening cysteine and the closing phenylalanine or tryptophan. D genes are given only for firm matches. Rows give clone size only sometimes, using once, few, many, or a class for an expanded clone.

>TRBV4-1|TRBD1|NA|TRBJ1-1|17
TGCGCCAGCAGCCAAGAGACAGGGAAACGCTTGGGCACTGAAGCTTTCTTT
CASSQETGKRLGTEAFF
>TRBV7-8|NA|NA|TRBJ1-3|15
TGTGCCAGCAGCTTAGACAGGATCTCTGGAAACACCATATATTTT
CASSLDRISGNTIYF
>TRBV6-5|NA|NA|TRBJ2-2|14
TGTGCCAGCAGTTACCCTGAGGGGGACGGGGAGCTGTTTTTT
CASSYPEGDGELFF
>TRBV19|NA|NA|TRBJ1-1|12
TGTGCCAGTAGTATCGGGCAGGGTGAAGCTTTCTTT
CASSIGQGEAFF
>TRBV19|NA|NA|TRBJ1-5|14
TGTGCCAGTAGTAAATCTCAGGGTAATCAGCCCCAGCATTTT
CASSKSQGNQPQHF
>TRBV6-5|NA|NA|TRBJ2-3|16
TGTGCCAGCAGTTCTATGGGGGGGGGCAGCACAGATACGCAGTATTTT
CASSSMGGGSTDTQYF
>TRBV9|NA|NA|TRBJ2-5|13
TGTGCCAGCAGCGGCGACGGGAAAGAGACCCAGTACTTC
CASSGDGKETQYF
>TRBV19|TRBD1|NA|TRBJ1-2|15
TGTGCCAGTAGTGGGACAGGGGGAAATAAAAAAGGCTACACCTTC
CASSGTGGNKKGYTF
>TRBV5-8|NA|few|TRBJ1-1|13
TGTGCCAGCAGATTGTCATTGAACACTGAAGCTTTCTTT
CASRLSLNTEAFF
>TRBV19|NA|NA|TRBJ1-2|11
TGTGCCAGTAGTTCCGGCAGGGGCTACACCTTC
CASSSGRGYTF
>TRBV28|NA|NA|TRBJ1-5|16
TGTGCCAGCCCCCCTCGGACAGATCATAGCAATCAGCCCCAGCATTTT
CASPPRTDHSNQPQHF